This is a list of T cell receptor beta chains from one sample in a study of OX40 agonist ivuxolimab in advanced cancers. Generated by immunoSEQ multiplex PCR, the TCRdb table keeps only in-frame clones and is missing some. This sample carries about 73,000 clones, approximately 83% of them seen once, and the ten largest clones take about 0.7%. The source material was CD4+ or CD8+ T cells sorted from blood, sampled in a trial of the OX40 agonist ivuxolimab. All receptors come from an adult with an advanced solid tumor such as melanoma, head and neck, liver or kidney cancer. The CDR3 runs from the conserved cysteine through the conserved F or W. The D gene is left open where the match is weak. The listing skips clone size in some rows; elsewhere it reads once, few, many or a size class.

j_gene,v_gene,d_gene,abundance,CDR3nt,CDR3aa
TRBJ1-1,TRBV10-2,TRBD1,once,TGCGCCAGCAGTGACCCTACCCGGACAGGGCGGGCTGAAGCTTTCTTT,CASSDPTRTGRAEAFF
TRBJ2-5,TRBV18,-,few,TGTGCCAGCTCACCACCGGGGGAGACCCAGTACTTC,CASSPPGETQYF
TRBJ2-1,TRBV29-1,TRBD2,-,TGCAGCTACAAGCCTAGCGGGTACAATGAGCAGTTCTTC,CSYKPSGYNEQFF
TRBJ1-1,TRBV9,TRBD1,-,TGTGCCAGCAGCGTAGCAGGGGACAGGGGTCCAGGTGAAGCTTTCTTT,CASSVAGDRGPGEAFF
TRBJ1-1,TRBV7-2,-,-,TGTGCCAGCAGCTTAGTACCGACAGGTAGTGGGACTGAAGCTTTCTTT,CASSLVPTGSGTEAFF
TRBJ1-2,TRBV19,TRBD1,-,TGTGCCAGTAATGATGGACAGGCTAACTATGGCTACACCTTC,CASNDGQANYGYTF
TRBJ2-1,TRBV7-9,-,-,TGTGCCAAAGCAGGGCGGGACAATGAGCAGTTCTTC,CAKAGRDNEQFF
TRBJ2-3,TRBV2,TRBD2,-,TGTGCCAGCAGGGGTGATGGGACTAGGGTGCAGTATTTT,CASRGDGTRVQYF
TRBJ1-4,TRBV9,-,-,TGTGCCAGCAGCTTCACAGGATCGTTCGATGAAAAACTGTTTTTT,CASSFTGSFDEKLFF
TRBJ2-7,TRBV6-5,-,-,TGTGCCAGCAGTAGAAGGGAAGGATACGAGCAGTACTTC,CASSRREGYEQYF
TRBJ1-1,TRBV15,-,-,TGTGCCACCAGCACCAACAGAAACACTGAAGCTTTCTTT,CATSTNRNTEAFF
TRBJ2-5,TRBV29-1,-,-,TGCAGCGTCACCCGGGGACCGAGGCGAGAGACCCAGTACTTC,CSVTRGPRRETQYF
TRBJ2-3,TRBV9,-,-,TGTGCCAGCAGCGTAGCTAGGCCCACAGATACGCAGTATTTT,CASSVARPTDTQYF
TRBJ1-4,TRBV27,-,-,TGTGCCAGCAGTCCCAGGGCGGGGGAGGAGAAAAAACTGTTTTTT,CASSPRAGEEKKLFF
TRBJ1-1,TRBV19,TRBD1,-,TGTGCCAGTAGTATAACTACAGGGGGGTACACTGAAGCTTTCTTT,CASSITTGGYTEAFF
TRBJ2-7,TRBV18,TRBD1,-,TGTGCCAGCTCACCACAGACAGGGACGAGCTCCTACGAGCAGTACTTC,CASSPQTGTSSYEQYF
TRBJ1-2,TRBV7-2,TRBD1,-,TGTGCCAGCAGCTTAGAGGGGGCCGACTATGGCTACACCTTC,CASSLEGADYGYTF
TRBJ2-1,TRBV29-1,TRBD2,-,TGCAGCGTTGCCCGCGGGGGGGCATACAATGAGCAGTTCTTC,CSVARGGAYNEQFF
TRBJ2-2,TRBV9,-,-,TGTGCCAGCAGCGCGCGGACAAGTAACACCGGGGAGCTGTTTTTT,CASSARTSNTGELFF
TRBJ2-7,TRBV2,TRBD1,-,TGTGCCAGCACGGGACAGGGAGGCTACGAGCAGTACTTC,CASTGQGGYEQYF
TRBJ2-3,TRBV4-1,-,once,TGCGCCAGCAGCCAAGATAGGGGGTTCTGGACAGATACGCAGTATTTT,CASSQDRGFWTDTQYF
TRBJ2-5,TRBV20-1,-,-,TGCAGTGCAAGTAAAGAGACCCAGTACTTC,CSASKETQYF
TRBJ2-1,TRBV28,TRBD2,-,TGTGCCAGCAGTTTCGGGCTAGCGGGATTTGATGAGCAGTTCTTC,CASSFGLAGFDEQFF
TRBJ1-2,TRBV6-5,-,-,TGTGCCAGCACCCTTAAGGACGATAACTATGGCTACACCTTC,CASTLKDDNYGYTF
TRBJ2-7,TRBV4-1,-,-,TGCGCCAGCGGGGGGCTTCGGGCCTACGACGAGCAGTACTTC,CASGGLRAYDEQYF
TRBJ2-5,TRBV30,-,-,TGTGCCTGGAGAGAGGGGGGGCGAGAGACCCAGTACTTC,CAWREGGRETQYF
TRBJ1-2,TRBV6-6,-,-,TGTGCCAGCAGTTACGGCACAGGGCTACTCAGTTATGGCTACACCTTC,CASSYGTGLLSYGYTF
TRBJ1-5,TRBV7-2,-,-,TGTGCCAGCACCCCGAATAGCAATCAGCCCCAGCATTTT,CASTPNSNQPQHF
TRBJ1-2,TRBV6-5,TRBD1,-,TGTGCCAGCAGTTACTCTGGACAGGGGAATCGACTTGGCTACACCTTC,CASSYSGQGNRLGYTF